Listed below are T cell receptor beta chains from one sample, sequenced in a study of early T cells in non-severe SARS-CoV-2 infection. TCRdb used MiXCR to reprocess the 5' RACE reads, holding one entry per CDR3 protein. The data contain approximately 76,000 distinct CDR3 sequences, around 15% of them singletons. The sample was whole blood. All receptors come from an adult who was a healthcare worker with PCR-confirmed SARS-CoV-2 infection or an uninfected control (not recorded which). Both conserved end residues are part of each CDR3.

CSVGDSPDSPLHF	TRBV29-1
CASSQAGDSTYEQYF	TRBV4-1
CSVVDEQTDTQYF	TRBV29-1
CASSWGQGEVTPLHF	TRBV9
CSASSGDRVYGYTF	TRBV20-1
CASVLGQVNQPQHF	TRBV12-5
CASSGMGRSTDTQYF	TRBV25-1
CATRTGGIYGYTF	TRBV27
CASSLGQREATYNEQFF	TRBV5-1
CAISSPRTSGRARTFYNEQFF	TRBV10-3
CASSYSSAGGPEQYF	TRBV6-2/TRBV6-3
CASSLQSAYEQYF	TRBV16
CASSEFDGGLSSYEQYF	TRBV7-6
CSVELVLGGEKLFF	TRBV29-1
CASSVVAGPGVIQYF	TRBV9
CSAPLGVLLETQYF	TRBV20-1
CASSLAGGADTQYF	TRBV19
CASSEASEGEQFF	TRBV6-1
CASSAGGVNTEAFF	TRBV9
CASSLPGLAPYEQYF	TRBV5-1
CASSRAGGSTDTQYF	TRBV6-5
CSGRVRGTEAFF	TRBV29-1
CASSSPNTTASQETQYF	TRBV7-3
CASSEVVGLTPGGYTF	TRBV6-1
CASRPRTSGGLNTGELFF	TRBV7-9
CAISESVGGSRHTQYF	TRBV10-3
CASSEANPGSYEKLFF	TRBV6-1
CASSPQGGAIPTGELFF	TRBV7-6
CASSSLASGSQNNEQFF	TRBV28
CASSLTQWGSYEQYF	TRBV7-2
CASSSQGNGGTEAFF	TRBV5-1
CASRWRAHTDTQYF	TRBV27
CASSPPARTEAFF	TRBV18
CSASGGTKNIQYF	TRBV20-1
CASSLWSGVDEQYF	TRBV28
CSVEGGIYNEQFF	TRBV29-1
CASSQQDREGTDTQYF	TRBV4-2
CASSPGGPETEAFF	TRBV9
CASSQELSGGPGETQYF	TRBV4-1
CASSFGPGGRNEQFF	TRBV27
CASSEYQGGYEQYF	TRBV10-1
CASTERQGGNYGYTF	TRBV2
CASSVSRGAGEQYF	TRBV25-1
CASSSLGQGYEQYF	TRBV11-3
CASKTGAGELFF	TRBV2
CASSYRDNYEQYF	TRBV6-5
CSVVGLAGKEETQYF	TRBV29-1
CASSLAGQGPDTQYF	TRBV11-3
CASSPPGTPLYGYTF	TRBV7-9
CASSYTSQGWTEAFF	TRBV11-1
CASSSGLAGNEQFF	TRBV27
CASSDMPGSRTQYF	TRBV5-1
CASYLGKDSNQPQHF	TRBV10-1
CASSLVFGRTDTQYF	TRBV7-2
CASRPWGAVDTDTQYF	TRBV6-6
CASSSASTGTGGFNEQYF	TRBV28
CSVGQGQDQPQHF	TRBV29-1
CASSYEGARNEQFF	TRBV5-1
CASSLVLNTEAFF	TRBV7-9
CASSRASGDYNEQFF	TRBV5-1